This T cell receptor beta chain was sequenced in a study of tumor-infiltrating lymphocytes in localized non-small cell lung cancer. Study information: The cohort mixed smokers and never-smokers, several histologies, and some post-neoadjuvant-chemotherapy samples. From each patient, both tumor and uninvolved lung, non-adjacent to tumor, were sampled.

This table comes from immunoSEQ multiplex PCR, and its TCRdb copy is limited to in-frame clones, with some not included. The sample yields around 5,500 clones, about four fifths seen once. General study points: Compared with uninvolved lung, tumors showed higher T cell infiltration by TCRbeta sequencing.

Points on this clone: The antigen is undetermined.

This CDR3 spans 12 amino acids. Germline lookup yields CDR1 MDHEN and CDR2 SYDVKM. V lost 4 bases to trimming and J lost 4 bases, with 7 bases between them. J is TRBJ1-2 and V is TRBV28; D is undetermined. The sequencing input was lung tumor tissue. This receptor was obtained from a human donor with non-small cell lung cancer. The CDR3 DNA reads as TGTGCCAGCAGTTCCGAAATCTATGGCTACACCTTC. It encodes CASSSEIYGYTF.